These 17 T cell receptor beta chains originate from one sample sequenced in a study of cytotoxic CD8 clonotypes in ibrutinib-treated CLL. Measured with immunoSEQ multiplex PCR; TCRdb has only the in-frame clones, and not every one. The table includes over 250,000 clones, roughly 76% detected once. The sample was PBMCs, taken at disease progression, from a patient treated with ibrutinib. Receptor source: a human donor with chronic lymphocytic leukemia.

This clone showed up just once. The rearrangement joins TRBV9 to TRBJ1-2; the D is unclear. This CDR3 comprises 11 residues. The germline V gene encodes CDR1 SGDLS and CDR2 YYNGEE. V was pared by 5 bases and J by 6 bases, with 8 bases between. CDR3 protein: CASRIPDGYTF. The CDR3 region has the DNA TGTGCCAGCAGAATTCCTGATGGCTACACCTTC.

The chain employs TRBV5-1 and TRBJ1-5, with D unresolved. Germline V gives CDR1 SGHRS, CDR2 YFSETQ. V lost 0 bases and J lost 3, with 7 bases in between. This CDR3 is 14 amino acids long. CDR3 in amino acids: CASSLEPYNQPQHF. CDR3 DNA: TGCGCCAGCAGCTTGGAGCCCTACAATCAGCCCCAGCATTTT.

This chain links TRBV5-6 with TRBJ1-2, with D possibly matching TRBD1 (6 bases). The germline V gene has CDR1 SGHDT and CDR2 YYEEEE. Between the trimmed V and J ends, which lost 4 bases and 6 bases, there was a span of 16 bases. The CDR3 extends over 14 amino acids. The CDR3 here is CASSPSGTNHGYTF. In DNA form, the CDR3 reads TGTGCCAGCAGCCCCTCCGGGACAAACCATGGCTACACCTTC.

Here the CDR3 reads CATSRDRGGFAGDYGYTF. CDR3 coding DNA: TGTGCCACCAGCAGAGATAGAGGAGGCTTTGCAGGAGACTATGGCTACACCTTC. The chain has TRBV15 and TRBJ1-2; D is unresolved. Trimming took off 0 bases at V and 3 bases at J, with 20 bases between the two ends. The CDR3 has 18 amino acids. Per the germline V gene, CDR1 is LNHNV and CDR2 is YYDKDF (reference sequence).

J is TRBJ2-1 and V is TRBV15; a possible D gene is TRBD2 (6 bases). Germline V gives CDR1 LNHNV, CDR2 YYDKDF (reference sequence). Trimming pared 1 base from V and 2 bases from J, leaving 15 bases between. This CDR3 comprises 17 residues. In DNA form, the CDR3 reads TGTGCCACCAGCAGAGTATGGGGGGACGAGGCCTACAATGAGCAGTTCTTC. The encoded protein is CATSRVWGDEAYNEQFF.

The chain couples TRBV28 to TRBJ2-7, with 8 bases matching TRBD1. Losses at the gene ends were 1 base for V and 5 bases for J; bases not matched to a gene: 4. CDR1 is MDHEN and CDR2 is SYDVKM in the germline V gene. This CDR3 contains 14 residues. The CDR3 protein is CASSLSDRVHEQYF. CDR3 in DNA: TGTGCCAGCAGTTTATCGGACAGGGTACACGAGCAGTACTTC.

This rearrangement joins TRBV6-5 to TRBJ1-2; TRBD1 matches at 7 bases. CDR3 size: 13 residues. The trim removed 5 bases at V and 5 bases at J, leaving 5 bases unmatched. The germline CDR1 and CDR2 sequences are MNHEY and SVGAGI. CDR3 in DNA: TGTGCCAGCAGTCGACAGGGCCCTTATGGCTACACCTTC. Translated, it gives CASSRQGPYGYTF.

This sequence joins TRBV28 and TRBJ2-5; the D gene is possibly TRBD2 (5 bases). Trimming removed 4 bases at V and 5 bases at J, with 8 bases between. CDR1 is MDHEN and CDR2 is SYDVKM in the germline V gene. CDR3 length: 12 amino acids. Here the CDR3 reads CASSSRVETQYF. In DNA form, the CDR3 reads TGTGCCAGCAGTTCGCGGGTGGAGACCCAGTACTTC.

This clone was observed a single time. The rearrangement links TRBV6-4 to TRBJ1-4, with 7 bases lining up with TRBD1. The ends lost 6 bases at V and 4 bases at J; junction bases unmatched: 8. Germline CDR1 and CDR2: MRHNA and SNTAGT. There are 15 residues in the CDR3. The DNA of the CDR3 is TGTGCCAGCAGGCCGACAGGGATCGGTAATGAAAAACTGTTTTTT. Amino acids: CASRPTGIGNEKLFF.

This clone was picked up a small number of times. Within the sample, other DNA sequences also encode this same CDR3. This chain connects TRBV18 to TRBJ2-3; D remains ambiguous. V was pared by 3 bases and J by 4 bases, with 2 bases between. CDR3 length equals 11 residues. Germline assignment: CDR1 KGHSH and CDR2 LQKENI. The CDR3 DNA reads TGTGCCAGCTCACCCGCAGATACGCAGTATTTT. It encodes CASSPADTQYF.

As DNA, the CDR3 is TGTGCCAGCAGTGTCGGGAACGGGGCCAACGTCCTGACTTTC. Translated, it gives CASSVGNGANVLTF. The rearrangement links TRBV6-4 to TRBJ2-6; TRBD2 might be the D (5 bases). The germline CDR1 and CDR2 sequences are MRHNA and SNTAGT. The CDR3 has 14 residues. Trimming shortened V by 4 bases and J by 4 bases, and 8 bases separated the two germline ends.

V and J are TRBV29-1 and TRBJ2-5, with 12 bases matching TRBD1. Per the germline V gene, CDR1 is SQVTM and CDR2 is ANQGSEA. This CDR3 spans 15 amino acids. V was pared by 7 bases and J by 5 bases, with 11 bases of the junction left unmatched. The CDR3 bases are TGCAGCGCCCAGAGGGACAGGGGGCGCTGGGAGACCCAGTACTTC. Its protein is CSAQRDRGRWETQYF.

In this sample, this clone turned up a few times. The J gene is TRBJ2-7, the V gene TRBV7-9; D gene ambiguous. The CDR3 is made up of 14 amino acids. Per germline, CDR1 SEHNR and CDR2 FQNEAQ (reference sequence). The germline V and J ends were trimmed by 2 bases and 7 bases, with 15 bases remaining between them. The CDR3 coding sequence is TGTGCCAGCAGCTTACCGGGTAGGGCGGAGGAGCAGTACTTC. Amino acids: CASSLPGRAEEQYF.

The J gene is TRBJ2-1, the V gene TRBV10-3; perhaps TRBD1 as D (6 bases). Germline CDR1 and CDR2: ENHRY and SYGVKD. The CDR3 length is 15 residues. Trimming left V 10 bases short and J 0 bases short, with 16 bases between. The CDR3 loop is CATRGTGSSYNEQFF. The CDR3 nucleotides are TGTGCCACCAGAGGCACAGGGAGCTCCTACAATGAGCAGTTCTTC.

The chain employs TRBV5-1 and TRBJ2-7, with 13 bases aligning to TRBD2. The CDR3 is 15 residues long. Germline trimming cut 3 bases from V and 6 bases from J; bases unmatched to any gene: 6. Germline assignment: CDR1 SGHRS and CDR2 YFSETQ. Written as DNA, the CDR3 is TGCGCCAGCAGCTACGGGACTAGCGGGAAGGGCGAGCAGTACTTC. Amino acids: CASSYGTSGKGEQYF.

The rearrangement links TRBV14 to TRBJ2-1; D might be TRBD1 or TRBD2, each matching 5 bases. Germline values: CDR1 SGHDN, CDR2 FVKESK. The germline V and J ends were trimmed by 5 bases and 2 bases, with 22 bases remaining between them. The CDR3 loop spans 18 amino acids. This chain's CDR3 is CASSSRPGSFPTYNEQFF. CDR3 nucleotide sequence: TGTGCCAGCAGCTCGCGACCAGGGAGTTTCCCTACCTACAATGAGCAGTTCTTC.

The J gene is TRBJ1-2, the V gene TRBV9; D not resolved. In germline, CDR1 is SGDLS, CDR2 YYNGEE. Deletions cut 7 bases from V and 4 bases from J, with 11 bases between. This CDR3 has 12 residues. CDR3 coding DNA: TGTGCCAGCTACGGGGTGGGCTATGGCTACACCTTC. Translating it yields CASYGVGYGYTF.